Only a few counts were recorded for the clone carrying this T cell receptor (beta chain). Its antigen is not known. CDR3 length: 14 amino acids. Trimming cost V 7 bases and J 4 bases; bases outside gene matches: 5. TCRdb ran MiXCR on the 5' RACE reads and lists one entry per CDR3 protein. Among 300,000 to 350,000 distinct CDR3 sequences listed, roughly 8% were seen once. These data come from a study of T cells after yellow fever vaccination. Whole-study findings and limits: After the booster, about 95% of CD4 and 88% of CD8 primary-response clones were re-detected.

The source was PBMCs, collected roughly seven weeks after the first yellow fever vaccination. This TCR was sampled from a man in his late teens or twenties who received the YFV17D yellow fever vaccine. The rearrangement links TRBV12-3 or TRBV12-4 to TRBJ1-2; TRBD1 aligns across 11 bases. The CDR3 protein is CASTGQGAIYGYTF. The CDR3 nucleotides read TGTGCCAGCACTGGACAGGGGGCAATCTATGGCTACACCTTC.